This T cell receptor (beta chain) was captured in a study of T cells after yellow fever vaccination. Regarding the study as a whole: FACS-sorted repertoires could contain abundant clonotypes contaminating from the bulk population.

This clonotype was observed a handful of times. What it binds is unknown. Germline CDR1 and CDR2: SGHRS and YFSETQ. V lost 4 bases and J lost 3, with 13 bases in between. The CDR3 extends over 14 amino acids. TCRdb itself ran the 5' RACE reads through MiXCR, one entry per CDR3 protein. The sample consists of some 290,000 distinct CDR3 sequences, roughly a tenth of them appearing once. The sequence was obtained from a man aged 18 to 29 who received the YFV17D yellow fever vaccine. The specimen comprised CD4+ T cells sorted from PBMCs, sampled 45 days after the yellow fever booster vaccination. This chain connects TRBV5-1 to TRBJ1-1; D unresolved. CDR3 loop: CASSASWRDTEAFF. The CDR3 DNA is TGCGCCAGCAGCGCCTCGTGGAGAGACACTGAAGCTTTCTTT.